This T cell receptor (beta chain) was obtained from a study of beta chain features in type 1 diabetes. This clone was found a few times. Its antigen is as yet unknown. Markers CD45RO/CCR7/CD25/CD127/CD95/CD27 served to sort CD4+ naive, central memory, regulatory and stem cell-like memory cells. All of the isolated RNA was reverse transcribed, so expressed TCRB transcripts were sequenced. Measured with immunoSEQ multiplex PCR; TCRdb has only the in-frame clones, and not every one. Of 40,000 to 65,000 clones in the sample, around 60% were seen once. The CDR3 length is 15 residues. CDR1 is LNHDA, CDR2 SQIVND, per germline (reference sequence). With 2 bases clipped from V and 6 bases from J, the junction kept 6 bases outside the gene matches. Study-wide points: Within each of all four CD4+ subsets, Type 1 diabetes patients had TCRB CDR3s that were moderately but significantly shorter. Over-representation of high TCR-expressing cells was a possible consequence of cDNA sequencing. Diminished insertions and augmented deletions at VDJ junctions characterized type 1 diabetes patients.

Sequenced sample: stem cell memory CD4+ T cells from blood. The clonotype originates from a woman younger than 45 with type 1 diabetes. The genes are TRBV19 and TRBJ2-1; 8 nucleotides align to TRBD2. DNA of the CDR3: TGTGCCAGTAGTATACGCCTAGCGGGTTCCAATGAGCAGTTCTTC. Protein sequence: CASSIRLAGSNEQFF. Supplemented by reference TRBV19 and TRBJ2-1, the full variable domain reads DGGITQSPKYLFRKEGQNVTLSCEQNLNHDAMYWYRQDPGQGLRLIYYSQIVNDFQKGDIAEGYSVSREKKESFPLTVTSAQKNPTAFYLCASSIRLAGSNEQFFGPGTRLTVL.